These 20 T cell receptor beta chains share one sample of origin, sequenced in a study of identical twins. From the 5' RACE reads, TCRdb called clonotypes with MiXCR, one entry per CDR3 protein. The sample contains under 300,000 distinct CDR3 sequences, 6.5% of which appear only once. The sample was also linked to a second study, of T cells expressing NK-cell markers.

Specimen: CD8+ T cells sorted from blood. These receptors were obtained from a woman between 18 and 29 years old in good health.

This clonotype has just a few counts. V is TRBV7-8 and J is TRBJ1-1; the match to TRBD1 covers 9 bases. Looked up from germline, CDR1 is SGHVS and CDR2 is FQNEAQ. Losses at the gene ends were 5 bases for V and 3 bases for J; bases not matched to a gene: 7. The CDR3 contains 15 residues. The CDR3 DNA sequence: TGTGCCAGCAGCCCAGAGGGACAGGGTTACACTGAAGCTTTCTTT. Its translation is CASSPEGQGYTEAFF. The full variable domain, rest sourced from reference TRBV7-8 and TRBJ1-1, is GAGVSQSPRYKVAKRGQDVALRCDPISGHVSLFWYQQALGQGPEFLTYFQNEAQLDKSGLPSDRFFAERPEGSVSTLKIQRTQQEDSAVYLCASSPEGQGYTEAFFGQGTRLTVV.

This clonotype was seen a few times. The chain has TRBV9 and TRBJ2-3; 9 bases map to TRBD2. CDR1 and CDR2 from the germline V gene are SGDLS and YYNGEE. This CDR3 region has 17 residues. V trimming: 4 bases; J trimming: 5 bases; junction bases outside the gene matches: 14. The DNA for the CDR3 is TGTGCCAGCAGCACCGTGTTTAGCGGGAGTTATCAAGATACGCAGTATTTT. It specifies CASSTVFSGSYQDTQYF.

This clonotype occurred a few times. V and J are TRBV9 and TRBJ2-7; 10 positions agree with TRBD1. This CDR3 has 13 residues. Trimming cost V 0 bases and J 6 bases; bases outside gene matches: 0. From germline, CDR1 is SGDLS and CDR2 YYNGEE. CDR3 DNA sequence: TGTGCCAGCAGCGTAGGGGACAGGGGCGAGCAGTACTTC. It yields the protein CASSVGDRGEQYF.

This clonotype was counted a few times. The chain couples TRBV29-1 to TRBJ1-2; D is possibly TRBD1 (6 bases). CDR1 and CDR2 from the germline V gene are SQVTM and ANQGSEA. The CDR3 is made up of 13 amino acids. The ends were cut back, 4 bases at V and 8 bases at J, with 17 bases in the middle. The CDR3: CSVVSSGAEGYTF. In nucleotides, the CDR3 is TGCAGCGTTGTTTCATCAGGGGCAGAGGGCTACACCTTC.

This clonotype has a handful of counts. The chain employs TRBV29-1 and TRBJ1-1; the D gene is possibly TRBD1 (6 bases). CDR3 length equals 15 residues. The V gene lost 4 bases and the J gene lost 0 bases, with 15 bases spanning the gap. Germline lookup yields CDR1 SQVTM and CDR2 ANQGSEA. The DNA of the CDR3 is TGCAGCGTTGTGGGGGGGGCGGAGCTGAACACTGAAGCTTTCTTT. This codes for CSVVGGAELNTEAFF. Using reference TRBV29-1 and TRBJ1-1 for the parts outside the CDR3, the full variable domain is SAVISQKPSRDICQRGTSLTIQCQVDSQVTMMFWYRQQPGQSLTLIATANQGSEATYESGFVIDKFPISRPNLTFSTLTVSNMSPEDSSIYLCSVVGGAELNTEAFFGQGTRLTVV.

CDR3 region: CASSQEQTLPGTATQYF. CDR3 DNA: TGCGCCAGCAGCCAAGAACAAACCTTGCCCGGGACTGCCACGCAGTATTTT. The chain joins TRBV4-3 to TRBJ2-3, with D possibly being TRBD2 (6 bases). Germline values: CDR1 LGHNA, CDR2 YSLEER. V was trimmed by 0 bases and J by 9 bases, leaving 22 bases between them. The CDR3 consists of 17 residues.

This chain connects TRBV5-4 to TRBJ1-2; D may be TRBD1 (6 bases). V lost 7 bases and J lost 3, with 19 bases in between. Germline-derived CDR1 and CDR2 are SGHNT and YYREEE (reference sequence). There are 15 residues in the CDR3. CDR3 coding DNA: TGTGCCAGCGGTACCCGGGACACCTTCGACTATGGCTACACCTTC. Its translation is CASGTRDTFDYGYTF.

This clonotype occurred many times. The chain employs TRBV27 and TRBJ2-3, with D uncertain. The V and J ends lost 7 bases and 5 bases respectively, with 4 bases between them. The CDR3 runs to 10 residues. Per germline, CDR1 MNHEY and CDR2 SMNVEV (reference sequence). CDR3 bases: TGTGCCAGCATGGGAGATACGCAGTATTTT. Its translation is CASMGDTQYF.

This clonotype was seen a handful of times. V gene TRBV5-1 combines with J gene TRBJ2-1; 10 bases are shared with TRBD1. The V gene end was trimmed by 4 bases and the J gene end by 6 bases; junction bases not matched to a gene: 10. This CDR3 comprises 16 residues. CDR1 and CDR2 from the germline V gene are SGHRS and YFSETQ. The CDR3 DNA sequence: TGCGCCAGCAGCGGGGGCGACAGGGGGCAATTCAATGAGCAGTTCTTC. Translation: CASSGGDRGQFNEQFF.

The chain combines TRBV2 with TRBJ1-1; maybe TRBD1 (6 bases). This CDR3 region has 14 residues. Trimming took off 4 bases at V and 8 bases at J, with 17 bases between the two ends. The germline V gene encodes CDR1 SNHLY and CDR2 FYNNEI. The CDR3 reads CASSVYTGLTEAFF. In DNA form, the CDR3 reads TGTGCCAGCAGTGTCTACACAGGGCTTACGGAAGCTTTCTTT.

This clonotype was recorded at least ten times. The chain employs TRBV10-3 and TRBJ2-3, with 9 bases identical to TRBD2. V trimming: 0 bases; J trimming: 6 bases; junction bases outside the gene matches: 4. The CDR3 is 15 amino acids. Germline CDR1 ENHRY, CDR2 SYGVKD. The CDR3 here is CAISESSGGFDTQYF. In DNA, the CDR3 is TGTGCCATCAGTGAGTCTAGCGGGGGCTTCGATACGCAGTATTTT.

This clonotype was detected ten times or more. The chain carries TRBV4-2 and TRBJ1-2; no reliable D call. V was pared by 4 bases and J by 4 bases, with 16 bases between. The CDR3 runs to 15 residues. From germline, CDR1 is LGHNA and CDR2 YNFKEQ. CDR3 loop: CASSRPEDLSYGYTF. The CDR3 DNA reads as TGTGCCAGCAGCCGCCCCGAGGACCTCTCCTATGGCTACACCTTC.

The V and J genes are TRBV7-9 and TRBJ2-7, with TRBD2 matching 11 bases. The CDR3 has 16 residues. Germline CDR1 is SEHNR and CDR2 is FQNEAQ (reference sequence). After removal of 0 bases from V and 2 bases from J, the junction contained 3 bases not matched to a gene. The CDR3: CASSLALAGGAYEQYF. As DNA, the CDR3 is TGTGCCAGCAGCTTAGCCCTAGCGGGGGGTGCCTACGAGCAGTACTTC.

This clonotype was picked up many times. The chain recombines TRBV5-1 with TRBJ2-1; maybe TRBD2 (7 bases). Trimming stripped 2 bases from V and 6 bases from J, with 12 bases between. The CDR3 is 14 amino acids. Germline loops: CDR1 SGHRS, CDR2 YFSETQ. CDR3 in amino acids: CASSFNREGNEQFF. Written as DNA, the CDR3 is TGCGCCAGCAGCTTTAACAGGGAGGGCAATGAGCAGTTCTTC. Full variable domain (remainder filled in from reference TRBV5-1 and TRBJ2-1): KAGVTQTPRYLIKTRGQQVTLSCSPISGHRSVSWYQQTPGQGLQFLFEYFSETQRNKGNFPGRFSGRQFSNSRSEMNVSTLELGDSALYLCASSFNREGNEQFFGPGTRLTVL.

This clonotype was seen a few times. The chain recombines TRBV9 with TRBJ2-7, with D perhaps TRBD2 (7 bases). The CDR3 length is 14 residues. Trimming shortened V by 4 bases and J by 1 base, and 12 bases separated the two germline ends. CDR1 and CDR2 from the germline V gene are SGDLS and YYNGEE. The CDR3 protein is CASSMGGTSYEQYF. The DNA for the CDR3 is TGTGCCAGCAGCATGGGGGGGACATCCTACGAGCAGTACTTC.

This chain joins TRBV30 and TRBJ2-7; D gene unclear. The CDR3 covers 11 residues. Germline CDR1 and CDR2: GTSNPN and SVGIG (reference sequence). Trimming took off 3 bases at V and 5 bases at J, with 8 bases between the two ends. The CDR3 spells CAWSLVHEQYF. For the CDR3, the DNA is TGTGCCTGGAGCCTTGTCCACGAGCAGTACTTC.

This clonotype was detected ten times or more. The chain couples TRBV7-9 to TRBJ2-7; D is perhaps TRBD2 (6 bases). Germline V CDR1 and CDR2: SEHNR, FQNEAQ (reference sequence). With 2 bases removed from V and 6 bases from J, the gap between germline ends came to 20 bases. This CDR3 region has 16 residues. The CDR3: CASSLLGGALLAEQYF. For the CDR3, the DNA is TGTGCCAGCAGCTTACTCGGAGGGGCCCTTCTTGCCGAGCAGTACTTC.

In this sample, this clonotype turned up a few times. This chain joins TRBV30 and TRBJ1-1, with D possibly being TRBD1 (5 bases). Trimming removed 4 bases from V and 2 bases from J, with 14 bases in between. There are 14 residues in the CDR3. CDR1 and CDR2 from the germline V gene are GTSNPN and SVGIG (reference sequence). CDR3 DNA sequence: TGTGCCTGGACGTCTGGGGGATTTAACACTGAAGCTTTCTTT. It specifies CAWTSGGFNTEAFF.

The sample holds a few counts of this clonotype. The chain combines TRBV5-1 with TRBJ2-1; D is perhaps TRBD2 (5 bases). The CDR3 consists of 17 residues. Trimming removed 1 base at V and 3 bases at J, with 17 bases between. Germline lookup yields CDR1 SGHRS and CDR2 YFSETQ. The CDR3: CASSLRAGGAIYNEQFF. The CDR3 DNA reads TGCGCCAGCAGCTTGCGGGCGGGCGGAGCGATCTACAATGAGCAGTTCTTC.

This chain's CDR3 is CASSYLQTQYF. CDR3 nucleotides: TGTGCCAGCAGTTACCTCCAGACCCAGTACTTC. This sequence joins TRBV6-6 and TRBJ2-5, with no clear D. The CDR3 length is 11 residues. Trimming removed 2 bases from V and 6 bases from J, with 4 bases in between. CDR1 is MNHNY, CDR2 SVGAGI, per germline (reference sequence).